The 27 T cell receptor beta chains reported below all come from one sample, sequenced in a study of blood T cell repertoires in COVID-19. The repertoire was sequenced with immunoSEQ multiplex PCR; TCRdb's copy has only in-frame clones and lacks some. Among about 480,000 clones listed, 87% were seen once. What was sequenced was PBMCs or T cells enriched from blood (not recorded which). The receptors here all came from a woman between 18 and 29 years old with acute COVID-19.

Written as DNA, the CDR3 is TGTGCCAGCAGCCCGTTCAGGGGGCAGGGAGAAAAACTGTTTTTT. This codes for CASSPFRGQGEKLFF. This chain uses TRBV9 with TRBJ1-4; 8 nucleotides agree with TRBD1. Germline V gives CDR1 SGDLS, CDR2 YYNGEE. The trim removed 4 bases at V and 8 bases at J, leaving 10 bases unmatched. CDR3 length equals 15 residues.

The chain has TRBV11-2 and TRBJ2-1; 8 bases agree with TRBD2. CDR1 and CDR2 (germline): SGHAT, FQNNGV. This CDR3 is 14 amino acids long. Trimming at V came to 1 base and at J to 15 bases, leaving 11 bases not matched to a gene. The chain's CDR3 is CASSLAQVAGRLFF. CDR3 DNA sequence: TGTGCCAGCAGCTTAGCCCAAGTAGCGGGAAGGTTGTTCTTC.

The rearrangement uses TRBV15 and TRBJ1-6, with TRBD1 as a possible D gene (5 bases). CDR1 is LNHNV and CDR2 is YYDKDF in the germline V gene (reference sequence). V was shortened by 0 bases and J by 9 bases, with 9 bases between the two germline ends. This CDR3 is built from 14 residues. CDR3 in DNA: TGTGCCACCAGCAGAGAACAAACAGGTTCACCCCTCCACTTT. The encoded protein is CATSREQTGSPLHF.

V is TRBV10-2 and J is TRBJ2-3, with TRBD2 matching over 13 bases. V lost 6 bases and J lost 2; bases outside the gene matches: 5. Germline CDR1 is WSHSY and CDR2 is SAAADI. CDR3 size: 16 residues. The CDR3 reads CASRVGTSGNTDTQYF. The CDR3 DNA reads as TGCGCCAGCAGAGTGGGGACTAGCGGGAACACAGATACGCAGTATTTT.

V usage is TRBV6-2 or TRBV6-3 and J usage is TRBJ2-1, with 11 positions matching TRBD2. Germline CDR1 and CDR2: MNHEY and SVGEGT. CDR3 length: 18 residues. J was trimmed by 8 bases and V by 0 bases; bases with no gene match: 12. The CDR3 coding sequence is TGTGCCAGCAGTTACTCACCCGTAACTAGCGGGAGATTGGATGAGCAGTTCTTC. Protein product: CASSYSPVTSGRLDEQFF.

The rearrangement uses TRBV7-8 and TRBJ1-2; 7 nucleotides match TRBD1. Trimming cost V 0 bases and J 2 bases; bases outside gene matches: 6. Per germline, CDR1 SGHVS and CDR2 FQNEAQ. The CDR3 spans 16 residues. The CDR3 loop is CASSLARDSLNYGYTF. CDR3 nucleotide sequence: TGTGCCAGCAGCTTAGCTAGGGACAGCCTGAACTATGGCTACACCTTC.

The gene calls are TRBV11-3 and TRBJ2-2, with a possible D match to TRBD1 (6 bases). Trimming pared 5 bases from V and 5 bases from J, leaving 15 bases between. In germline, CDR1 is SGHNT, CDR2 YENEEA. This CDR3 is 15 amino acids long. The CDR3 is CASSPGQSGTGELFF. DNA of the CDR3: TGTGCCAGCAGCCCTGGACAGAGTGGGACCGGGGAGCTGTTTTTT.

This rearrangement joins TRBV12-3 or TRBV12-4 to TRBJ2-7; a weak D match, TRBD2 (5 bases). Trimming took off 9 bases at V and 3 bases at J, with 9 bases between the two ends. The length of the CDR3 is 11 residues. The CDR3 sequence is CASMGSYEQYF. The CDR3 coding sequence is TGTGCCAGTATGGGGAGCTACGAGCAGTACTTC.

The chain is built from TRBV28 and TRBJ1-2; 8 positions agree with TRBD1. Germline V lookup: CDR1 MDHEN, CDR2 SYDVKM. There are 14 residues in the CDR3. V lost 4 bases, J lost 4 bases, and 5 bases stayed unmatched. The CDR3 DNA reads TGTGCCAGCAGTTCAGGGGGCTCAGGCTATGGCTACACCTTC. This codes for CASSSGGSGYGYTF.

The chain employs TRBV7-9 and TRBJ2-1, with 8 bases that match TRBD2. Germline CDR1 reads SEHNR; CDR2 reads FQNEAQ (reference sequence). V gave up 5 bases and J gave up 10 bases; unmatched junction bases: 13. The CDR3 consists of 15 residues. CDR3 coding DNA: TGTGCCAGCAGCCTTACTAGCGGACCACTCGGGGAGCAGTTCTTC. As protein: CASSLTSGPLGEQFF.

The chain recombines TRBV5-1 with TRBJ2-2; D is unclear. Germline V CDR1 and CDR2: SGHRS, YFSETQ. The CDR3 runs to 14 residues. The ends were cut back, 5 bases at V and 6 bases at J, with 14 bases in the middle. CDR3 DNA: TGCGCCAGCAGGACTCCGCTCTCACCCGGGGAGCTGTTTTTT. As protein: CASRTPLSPGELFF.

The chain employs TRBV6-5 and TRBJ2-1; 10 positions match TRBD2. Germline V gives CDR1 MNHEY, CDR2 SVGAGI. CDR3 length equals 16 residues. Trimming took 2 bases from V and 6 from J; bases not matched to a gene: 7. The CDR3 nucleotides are TGTGCCAGCAGTTACCCAAGGAGCGGGGGGGCCAATGAGCAGTTCTTC. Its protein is CASSYPRSGGANEQFF.

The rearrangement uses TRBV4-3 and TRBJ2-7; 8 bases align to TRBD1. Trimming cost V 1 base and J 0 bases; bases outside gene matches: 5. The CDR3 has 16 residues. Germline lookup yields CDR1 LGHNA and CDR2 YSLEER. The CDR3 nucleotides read TGCGCCAGCAGCCAAGGAGCCGGGACAGGCTCCTACGAGCAGTACTTC. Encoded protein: CASSQGAGTGSYEQYF.

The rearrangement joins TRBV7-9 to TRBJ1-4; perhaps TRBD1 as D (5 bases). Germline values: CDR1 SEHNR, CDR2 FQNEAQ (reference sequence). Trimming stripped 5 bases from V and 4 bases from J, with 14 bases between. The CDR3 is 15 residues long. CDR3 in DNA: TGTGCCAGCAGCCAAGGGCAGGGAAATAATGAAAAACTGTTTTTT. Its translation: CASSQGQGNNEKLFF.

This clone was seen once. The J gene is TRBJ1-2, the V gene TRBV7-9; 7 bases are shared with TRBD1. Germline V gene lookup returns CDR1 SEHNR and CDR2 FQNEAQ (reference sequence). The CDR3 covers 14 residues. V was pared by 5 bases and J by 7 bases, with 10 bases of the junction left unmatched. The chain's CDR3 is CASSRETGSGGYTF. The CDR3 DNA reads TGTGCCAGCAGCAGAGAGACAGGGAGTGGTGGCTACACCTTC.

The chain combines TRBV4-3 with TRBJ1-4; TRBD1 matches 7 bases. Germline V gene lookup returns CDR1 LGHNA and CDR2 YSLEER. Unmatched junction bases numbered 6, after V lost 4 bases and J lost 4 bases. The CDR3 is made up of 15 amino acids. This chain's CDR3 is CASSRAGGVNEKLFF. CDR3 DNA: TGCGCCAGCAGCCGAGCAGGGGGTGTTAATGAAAAACTGTTTTTT.

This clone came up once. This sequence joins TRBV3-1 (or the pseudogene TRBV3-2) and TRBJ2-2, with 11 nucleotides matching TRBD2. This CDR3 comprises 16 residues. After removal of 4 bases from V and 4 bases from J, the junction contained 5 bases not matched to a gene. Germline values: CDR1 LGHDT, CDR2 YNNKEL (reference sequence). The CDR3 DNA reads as TGTGCCAGCAGCCTGACTAGCGGGGTCGGCACCGGGGAGCTGTTTTTT. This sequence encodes CASSLTSGVGTGELFF.

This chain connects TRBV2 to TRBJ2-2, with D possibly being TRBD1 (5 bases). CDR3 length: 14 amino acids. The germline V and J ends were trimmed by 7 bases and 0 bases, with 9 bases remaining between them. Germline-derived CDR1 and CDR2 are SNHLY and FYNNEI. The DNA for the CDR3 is TGTGCCAGCACCAGGGTGGCGAACACCGGGGAGCTGTTTTTT. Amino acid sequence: CASTRVANTGELFF.

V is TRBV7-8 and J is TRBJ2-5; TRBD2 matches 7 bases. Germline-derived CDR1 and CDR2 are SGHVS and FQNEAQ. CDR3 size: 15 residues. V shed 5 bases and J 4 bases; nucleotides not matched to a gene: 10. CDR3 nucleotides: TGTGCCAGCAGCCGCTTTGGCGGGGGAGGAGAGACCCAGTACTTC. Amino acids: CASSRFGGGGETQYF.

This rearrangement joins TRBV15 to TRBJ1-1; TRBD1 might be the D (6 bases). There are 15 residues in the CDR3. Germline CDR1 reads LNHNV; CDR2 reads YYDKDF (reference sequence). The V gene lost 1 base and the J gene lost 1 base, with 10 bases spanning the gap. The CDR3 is CATSRGRGANTEAFF. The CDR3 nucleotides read TGTGCCACCAGCAGAGGTCGGGGGGCGAACACTGAAGCTTTCTTT.

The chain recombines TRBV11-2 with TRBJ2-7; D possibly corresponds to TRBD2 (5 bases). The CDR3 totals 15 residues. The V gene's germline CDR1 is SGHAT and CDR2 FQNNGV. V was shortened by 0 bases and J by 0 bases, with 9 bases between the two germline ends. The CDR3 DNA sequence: TGTGCCAGCAGCTTAGAACGGGGATTCTCCTACGAGCAGTACTTC. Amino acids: CASSLERGFSYEQYF.

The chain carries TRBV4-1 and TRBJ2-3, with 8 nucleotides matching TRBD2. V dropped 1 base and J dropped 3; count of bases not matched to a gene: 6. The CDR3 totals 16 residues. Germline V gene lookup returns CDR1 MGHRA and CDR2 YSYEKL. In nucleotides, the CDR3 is TGCGCCAGCAGCCAAGTAGCGGGGTTCATGACAGATACGCAGTATTTT. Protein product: CASSQVAGFMTDTQYF.

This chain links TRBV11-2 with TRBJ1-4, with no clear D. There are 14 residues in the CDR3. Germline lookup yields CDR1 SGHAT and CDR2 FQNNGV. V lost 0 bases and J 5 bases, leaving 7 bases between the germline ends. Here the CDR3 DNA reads TGTGCCAGCAGCTTAGACTCAGTAAATGAAAAACTGTTTTTT. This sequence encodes CASSLDSVNEKLFF.

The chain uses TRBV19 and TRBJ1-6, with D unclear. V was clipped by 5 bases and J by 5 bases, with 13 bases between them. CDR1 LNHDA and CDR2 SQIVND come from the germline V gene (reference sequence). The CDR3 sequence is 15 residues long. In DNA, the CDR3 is TGTGCCAGTAGTCGCCCAGGTGAAAATAATTCACCCCTCCACTTT. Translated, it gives CASSRPGENNSPLHF.

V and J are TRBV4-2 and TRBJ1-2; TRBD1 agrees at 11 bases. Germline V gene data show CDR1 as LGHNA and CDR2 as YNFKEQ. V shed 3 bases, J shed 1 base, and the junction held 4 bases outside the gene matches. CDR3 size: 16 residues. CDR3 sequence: CASSQDRGLVNYGYTF. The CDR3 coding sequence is TGTGCCAGCAGCCAGGACAGGGGGCTTGTTAACTATGGCTACACCTTC.

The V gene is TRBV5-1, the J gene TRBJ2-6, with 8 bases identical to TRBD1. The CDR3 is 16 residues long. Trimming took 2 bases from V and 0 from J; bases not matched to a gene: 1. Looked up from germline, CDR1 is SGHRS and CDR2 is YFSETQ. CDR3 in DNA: TGCGCCAGCAGCTTTACAGGGGGCTCTGGGGCCAACGTCCTGACTTTC. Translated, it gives CASSFTGGSGANVLTF.

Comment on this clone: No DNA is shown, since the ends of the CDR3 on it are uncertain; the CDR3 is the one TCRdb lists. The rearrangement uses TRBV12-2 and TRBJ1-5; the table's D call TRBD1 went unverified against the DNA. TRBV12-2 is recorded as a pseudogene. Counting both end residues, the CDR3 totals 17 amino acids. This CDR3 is CASRLVGQGSSNQPQHF.